This TCR beta chain is drawn from a study of CD8+ T cells in alopecia areata. Study-level information: Scalp area affected, as a percentage, set the severity score of treated patients. General study results and limits: The study also sequences resident alphabeta T cells of normal skin in scalp samples.

The treatment denotes: oral pan-JAK inhibitor, 5-10 mg twice daily. CDR3 length equals 16 residues. V dropped 3 bases and J dropped 5; count of bases not matched to a gene: 10. Germline CDR1 MDHEN, CDR2 SYDVKM. It was cDNA, reverse transcribed from extracted RNA, that served as the sequencing template. The repertoire was sequenced with immunoSEQ multiplex PCR; TCRdb's copy has only in-frame clones and lacks some. The data contain around 290,000 clones, roughly 64% of them singletons. About this clone: What it binds is unknown.

The material was CD4+ T cells sorted from blood, obtained at week 24, from a patient treated with tofacitinib. The TCR sequence derives from a human donor with alopecia areata. The rearrangement links TRBV28 to TRBJ2-5; TRBD2 matches at 9 bases. CDR3 amino acids: CASSFWGGGASETQYF. In DNA form, the CDR3 reads TGTGCCAGCAGTTTTTGGGGCGGGGGGGCCTCCGAGACCCAGTACTTC.